The rows below give T cell receptor beta chains drawn from one sample of a study of tumor-infiltrating lymphocytes in primary liver carcinoma. TCRdb used MiXCR to reprocess the multiplex PCR reads, holding one entry per CDR3 protein. The data show more than 70,000 distinct CDR3 sequences, approximately 69% seen once. Sequencing was performed on tumor-adjacent normal liver tissue. These receptors were collected from a man aged 40-49 years with primary liver carcinoma and hepatitis B virus infection. CDR3s include the opening cysteine and the closing phenylalanine or tryptophan. Each record gives: J gene, V gene, CDR3 length, D gene, clone size, CDR3 DNA, CDR3 protein. A D gene is named only where the DNA matches it firmly. Clone size is stated in some rows and not others, as once, few, many or a class when expanded.

>TRBJ2-7|TRBV4-3|15|TRBD2|-
TGCGCCTGCAGCCAAGAGCTAGCGGGAGGTCACGGGCAGTACTTC
CACSQELAGGHGQYF
>TRBJ2-3|TRBV6-2/TRBV6-3|12|-|-
TGTGCCAGCATCACGGGGGCAGATACGCAGTATTTT
CASITGADTQYF
>TRBJ2-3|TRBV9|15|TRBD2|few
TGTGCCAGCAGCATTTTAGCGGGACTGGGAGATACGCAGTATTTT
CASSILAGLGDTQYF
>TRBJ2-2|TRBV5-4|16|-|-
TGTGCCAGCAGCCCGGATGTCGGGGTGAACACCGAGGGGCTGTTTTTT
CASSPDVGVNTEGLFF
>TRBJ2-5|TRBV11-1|14|-|medium-sized
TGTGCCAGCAGGTCCGACAGAGACCAAGAGACCCAGTACTTC
CASRSDRDQETQYF
>TRBJ1-1|TRBV5-5|17|-|-
TGTGGCAGCAGCTTGGGGGACCGGTCCAGATTGAACACTGAAGCTTTCTTT
CGSSLGDRSRLNTEAFF
>TRBJ2-1|TRBV29-1|15|TRBD2|few
TGCGGCGTTGATGTGAGTTGGGGGGGATACAATGAGCAGTTCTTC
CGVDVSWGGYNEQFF
>TRBJ2-2|TRBV11-1|13|-|-
TGCGCCAGCGGCTTAGTACGTTTCAGGGAGCTGTTTTTT
CASGLVRFRELFF
>TRBJ2-1|TRBV5-1|15|-|few
TGCGCCAGCAGCCCGCTGGGGAGCTCCTACAATGAGCAGTTCTTC
CASSPLGSSYNEQFF
>TRBJ2-7|TRBV28|14|-|many
TGTGCCAGCAGACGAGGATCAAGGACGGGGGAGCAGTACTTC
CASRRGSRTGEQYF
>TRBJ2-1|TRBV4-1|14|-|-
TGCGCCAACAGCCAACTGGGAGTATACAATGAGCAGTTCTTC
CANSQLGVYNEQFF
>TRBJ2-1|TRBV2|16|TRBD2|-
TGTGCCAGCAGGGCACCAAGCGGGAATCGCTACAATGAGCAGTTCTTC
CASRAPSGNRYNEQFF
>TRBJ2-7|TRBV11-2|13|-|-
TGTGCCAGTAGCTTTGGAGGGGCTATCGAGCAGTACTTC
CASSFGGAIEQYF
>TRBJ1-1|TRBV11-2|18|-|-
TGTGCAAGCAGCACCTTAAGGGGCCGAGCGCTGATCGTCCCTGAAGCTTTCTTT
CASSTLRGRALIVPEAFF
>TRBJ2-1|TRBV29-1|12|-|many
TGCAGCGTTGATGGTTTGGGAAATGAGCAGTTCTTC
CSVDGLGNEQFF
>TRBJ2-5|TRBV11-2|16|-|once
TGTACCAACAGATCCCGGGACTCGGCCCACCAAGAGACCCTGTACTTC
CTNRSRDSAHQETLYF
>TRBJ1-6|TRBV5-1|13|-|few
TGCGCCAGCACCGAGGACGGGAATTCACCCCTCCACTTT
CASTEDGNSPLHF
>TRBJ2-3|TRBV5-1|18|-|many
TGCGCCAGCAGCTTTGGACTCCGACTGGAAACCCTAACAGATACGCAGTATTTT
CASSFGLRLETLTDTQYF
>TRBJ1-2|TRBV14|11|-|many
TGTGCCAGCAGCTCGGGACCGAGGATCACCTTC
CASSSGPRITF
>TRBJ2-1|TRBV4-2|13|-|-
TGTGCCATCGGCCAAGGTCCCCACAATGAGCGGTTCTTC
CAIGQGPHNERFF
>TRBJ2-2|TRBV2|17|-|-
TGTGCCAGCACAACTCAGGGTTTCCTTTTTTTCGTCGGGGAGCTGTTTTTT
CASTTQGFLFFVGELFF
>TRBJ2-3|TRBV5-4|13|-|many
TGTGCCAGCAGCCAAGACTACACAGATACGCAGTATTTT
CASSQDYTDTQYF
>TRBJ2-1|TRBV11-2|15|-|-
TGTGCCAGCAGCTTAAATAGTGTGGGGTACAATGAGAAGCTCTTC
CASSLNSVGYNEKLF
>TRBJ2-1|TRBV14|15|-|-
TGTGTCAGCAGCCAGATCCTAGCGAGAAACAATGAGCAGTTCTTC
CVSSQILARNNEQFF
>TRBJ1-3|TRBV5-6|13|-|-
TGTGCCAGCAGACCGGACAGAGGAAACACCATATATTTT
CASRPDRGNTIYF
>TRBJ2-7|TRBV7-9|13|-|-
TGTGTCAGCAGCTCGCTGACAACCGACGAGCAGTACTTC
CVSSSLTTDEQYF
>TRBJ2-7|TRBV28|16|-|-
TGTGTCAGCAGTTTATGGGGGACACCAGACTCCTACGAACAGTACTTC
CVSSLWGTPDSYEQYF
>TRBJ2-3|TRBV4-3|14|-|-
TGCGCCTGCAGCCAACCCGGCCAGAGCGATACGCAGTATTTT
CACSQPGQSDTQYF
>TRBJ2-5|TRBV11-2|12|-|-
TGTGCCAGCAGCTTAGTGTGGGGGACCCAATACTTC
CASSLVWGTQYF
>TRBJ2-1|TRBV4-1|17|TRBD1|many
TGCGCCAGCAGCCAGGGGACAGGGAGGAGCTCCTACAATGAGCAGTTCTTC
CASSQGTGRSSYNEQFF
>TRBJ2-1|TRBV11-3|13|-|-
TGCGCCAGCAGCTTAATGTGGGATAATAAGCAGTTCTTC
CASSLMWDNKQFF
>TRBJ2-7|TRBV4-2|15|-|many
TGTGCCAGCAGCCAAGGCACCGGGTCTCAGTACGAGCAGTACTTC
CASSQGTGSQYEQYF
>TRBJ1-4|TRBV6-5|14|-|-
TGTGCCACCAGTCACGGAGGTGTTGATGAAAAACTGGTTTTT
CATSHGGVDEKLVF
>TRBJ2-7|TRBV29-1|12|-|-
TGCAGCGTTGAGAATGGGGCGGGCGAGCAATACTTC
CSVENGAGEQYF
>TRBJ1-5|TRBV7-9|12|-|-
TGTGCCAGCAGCTTAGCAGATGCGCCCCAGCATTTT
CASSLADAPQHF
>TRBJ2-1|TRBV6-6|14|-|-
TGTGCCAGCTGTTATACCGGGTCAGACGATGAGCAGTTCTTT
CASCYTGSDDEQFF
>TRBJ2-7|TRBV5-4|15|-|-
TGTGCCATCACCTTGGACAAGACAGGTTCGGCCGAGCAGTACTTC
CAITLDKTGSAEQYF
>TRBJ2-7|TRBV4-3|12|-|once
TGCGCCAGCAACCAGGGAGGGGGAGAGCAGTGCTTC
CASNQGGGEQCF
>TRBJ1-5|TRBV29-1|13|-|few
TGCAGCGTTGTCGGACTAATCAATCAGCCCCAGCATTTT
CSVVGLINQPQHF
>TRBJ2-2|TRBV5-4|16|TRBD2|many
TGTGCCAGCAGCCGGGGACTAGAAATGCACACCGGGGAGCTGTTTTTT
CASSRGLEMHTGELFF
>TRBJ2-5|TRBV13|15|-|many
TGTGCCAGCAGCTTAGAAGTGGGAGGAGGAGAGACCCAGTACTTC
CASSLEVGGGETQYF
>TRBJ2-4|TRBV4-1|18|-|many
TGCGCCAGCAGCCAAGAGGTCGGTAGGTGGGGGCTCGAAAACATTCAGTACTTC
CASSQEVGRWGLENIQYF
>TRBJ2-3|TRBV6-4|13|-|many
TGTGCCATTCCTTATTGGGGAGGAGATACGCAGTATTTT
CAIPYWGGDTQYF
>TRBJ2-4|TRBV28|14|-|few
TGTGCCAGCAGTTTAAGGGCGTTTGGTGACATTCAGTACTTC
CASSLRAFGDIQYF
>TRBJ2-7|TRBV13|16|TRBD2|-
TGTGTCAGCAACCAGCGGACTAGTCAGAGGTCCTACGAGCAGTACTTC
CVSNQRTSQRSYEQYF
>TRBJ2-1|TRBV7-3|15|TRBD2|-
TGTGCCAGCAGCTTTAGCGGGTCTTCCTACAATGAGCAGTTCTTC
CASSFSGSSYNEQFF
>TRBJ2-7|TRBV11-2|13|-|-
TGTGCCAACAGCTTAGCGGACACCTACAAGCAGTACTTC
CANSLADTYKQYF
>TRBJ2-7|TRBV6-6|14|TRBD2|-
TGTGCCAGCAGAACGACTAGCGGCTCCTACGAGCAGTACTTC
CASRTTSGSYEQYF
>TRBJ2-5|TRBV6-6|17|-|-
TGTGCCAGCACCTCGGGAAGGGAGGGGGCAATGGGAGAGACCCAGTGCTTC
CASTSGREGAMGETQCF
>TRBJ2-7|TRBV7-9|14|-|-
TGTGCCAGCAGCCGGACTAACGAGTACTACGAGCGGTGCTTC
CASSRTNEYYERCF
>TRBJ2-7|TRBV10-1|14|-|-
TGTACCAGCTGTGAACCGGCAAGACCATACGAGCAGTACTTC
CTSCEPARPYEQYF
>TRBJ2-7|TRBV4-1|20|-|-
TGCTCCAGCAGCCAAGTGTTGTCTCGGACCAGCGGGCGCTTAACCTACGAGCAGTACTTC
CSSSQVLSRTSGRLTYEQYF